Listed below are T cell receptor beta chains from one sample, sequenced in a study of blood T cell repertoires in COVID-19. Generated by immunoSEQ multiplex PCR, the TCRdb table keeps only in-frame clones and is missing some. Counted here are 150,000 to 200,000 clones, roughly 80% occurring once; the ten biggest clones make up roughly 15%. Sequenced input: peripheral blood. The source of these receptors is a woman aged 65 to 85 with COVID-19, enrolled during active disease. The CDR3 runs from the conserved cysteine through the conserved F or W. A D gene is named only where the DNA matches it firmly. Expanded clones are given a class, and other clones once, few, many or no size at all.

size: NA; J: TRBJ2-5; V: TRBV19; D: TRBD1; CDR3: CASSPRGTGGIETQYF; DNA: TGTGCCAGTAGCCCCAGGGGAACAGGGGGAATAGAGACCCAGTACTTC
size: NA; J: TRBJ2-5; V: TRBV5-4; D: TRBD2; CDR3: CASSTKLAGSAETQYF; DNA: TGTGCCAGCAGCACCAAACTAGCGGGATCGGCAGAGACCCAGTACTTC
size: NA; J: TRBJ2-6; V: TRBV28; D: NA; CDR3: CASSLRPTAANVLTF; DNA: TGTGCCAGCAGTTTGAGGCCGACAGCGGCCAACGTCCTGACTTTC
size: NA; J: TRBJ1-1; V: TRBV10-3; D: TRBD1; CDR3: CATTGTGDTEAFF; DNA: TGTGCCACGACCGGGACAGGGGACACTGAAGCTTTCTTT
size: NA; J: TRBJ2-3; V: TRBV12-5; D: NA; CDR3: CASAAGYKTDTQYF; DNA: TGTGCTAGTGCTGCGGGGTACAAGACAGATACGCAGTATTTT
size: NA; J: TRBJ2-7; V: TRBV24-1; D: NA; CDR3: CATREAGGEQYF; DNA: TGTGCCACTAGAGAGGCTGGTGGCGAGCAGTACTTC
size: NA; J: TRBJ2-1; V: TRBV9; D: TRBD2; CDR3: CASSQLDGTLAAINNEQFF; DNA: TGTGCCAGCAGCCAACTAGACGGAACACTAGCGGCCATAAACAATGAGCAGTTCTTC
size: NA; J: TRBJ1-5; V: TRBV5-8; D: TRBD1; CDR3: CASSLWGTGEDNQPQHF; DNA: TGTGCCAGCAGCTTGTGGGGGACAGGGGAGGACAATCAGCCCCAGCATTTT
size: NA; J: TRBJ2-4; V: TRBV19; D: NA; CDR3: CASSTSGRDIQYF; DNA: TGTGCCAGTAGTACCAGCGGGCGGGACATTCAGTACTTC
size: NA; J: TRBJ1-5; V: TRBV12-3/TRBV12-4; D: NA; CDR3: CASSWRQPQHF; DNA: TGTGCCAGCAGTTGGAGACAGCCCCAGCATTTT
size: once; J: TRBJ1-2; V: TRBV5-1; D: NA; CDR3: CASSLERMAVSTGSYTF; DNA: TGCGCCAGCAGCCTCGAGAGGATGGCGGTATCAACAGGTTCCTACACCTTC